The 9 T cell receptor beta chains listed next were all sequenced from one sample in a study of blood T cell repertoires in COVID-19. Measured with immunoSEQ multiplex PCR; TCRdb has only the in-frame clones, and not every one. The sample yields about 130,000 clones, approximately 85% seen once. The sequenced sample was peripheral blood. Every receptor here comes from a human donor in a cohort sampled during active COVID-19.

The chain couples TRBV7-9 to TRBJ2-7; weak D call: TRBD1 (5 bases). Trimming stripped 2 bases from V and 5 bases from J, with 13 bases between. This CDR3 is 14 amino acids long. The germline gives CDR1 SEHNR, CDR2 FQNEAQ (reference sequence). CDR3 amino acids: CASSLRQGPHEQYF. DNA for the CDR3: TGTGCCAGCAGCTTAAGGCAGGGTCCCCACGAGCAGTACTTC.

This chain joins TRBV5-8 and TRBJ2-3; 9 bases line up with TRBD1. The CDR3 is 16 amino acids. In germline, CDR1 is SGHTS, CDR2 YDEGEE. The ends lost 4 bases at V and 5 bases at J; junction bases unmatched: 11. CDR3 amino acids: CASSGAGTGTRDTQYF. The CDR3 DNA reads TGTGCCAGCAGCGGTGCCGGGACAGGGACGAGAGATACGCAGTATTTT.

V is TRBV2 and J is TRBJ2-3; TRBD2 matches at 7 bases. Per the germline V gene, CDR1 is SNHLY and CDR2 is FYNNEI. J gave up 5 bases and V 8 bases, and 4 bases lay outside the gene matches. This CDR3 region has 12 residues. CDR3 in DNA: TGTGCCAGCGTACTAGCGATAGATACGCAGTATTTT. Encoded protein: CASVLAIDTQYF.

V is TRBV7-6 and J is TRBJ2-6; D might be TRBD1 (5 bases). CDR3 length: 19 residues. The V gene's germline CDR1 is SGHVS and CDR2 FNYEAQ. V lost 3 bases and J 0 bases, leaving 18 bases between the germline ends. The CDR3 nucleotides are TGTGCCAGCAGCTTTTTTGACAGAACAAGCTTCTCTGGGGCCAACGTCCTGACTTTC. It specifies CASSFFDRTSFSGANVLTF.

The chain combines TRBV4-1 with TRBJ1-5; 8 bases fit TRBD1. Germline V lookup: CDR1 MGHRA, CDR2 YSYEKL. The CDR3 length is 17 residues. Losses at the gene ends were 6 bases for V and 6 bases for J; bases not matched to a gene: 16. CDR3 bases: TGCGCCAGCAGACCGACGGACACTGCAGGGGGCCTTCAGCCCCAGCATTTT. This encodes CASRPTDTAGGLQPQHF.

The chain is built from TRBV6-1 and TRBJ1-5, with TRBD1 matching 8 bases. There are 14 residues in the CDR3. The germline gives CDR1 MNHNS, CDR2 SASEGT. V was pared by 1 base and J by 6 bases, with 2 bases of the junction left unmatched. The CDR3 nucleotides are TGTGCCAGCAGTGAAGGACAGGGGTTTCAGCCCCAGCATTTT. This encodes CASSEGQGFQPQHF.

This clone has a handful of counts. The rearrangement links TRBV7-6 to TRBJ1-5, with 7 positions matching TRBD1. Germline-derived CDR1 and CDR2 are SGHVS and FNYEAQ. There are 15 residues in the CDR3. Unmatched junction bases numbered 6, after V lost 6 bases and J lost 1 base. CDR3 bases: TGTGCCAGCAGTCGAATGACAGGGAGCAATCAGCCCCAGCATTTT. Translation: CASSRMTGSNQPQHF.

The rearrangement uses TRBV19 and TRBJ2-1; TRBD2 might be the D (7 bases). Trimming took off 3 bases at V and 8 bases at J, with 23 bases between the two ends. The germline gives CDR1 LNHDA, CDR2 SQIVND (reference sequence). CDR3 length: 17 residues. The CDR3 loop is CASSMWGGQAMADEQFF. The CDR3 DNA is TGTGCCAGTAGTATGTGGGGGGGGCAGGCGATGGCGGATGAGCAGTTCTTC.

The rearrangement links TRBV18 to TRBJ1-2; D is possibly TRBD1 (5 bases). The CDR3 sequence is 13 residues long. CDR1 is KGHSH, CDR2 LQKENI, per germline. V dropped 2 bases and J dropped 5 bases, with 9 bases sitting between them. The CDR3 DNA reads as TGTGCCAGCTCACCAACGGACAAATATGGCTACACCTTC. As protein: CASSPTDKYGYTF.